These 18 T cell receptor beta chains share one sample of origin, sequenced in a study of blood T cell repertoires in COVID-19. Measured with immunoSEQ multiplex PCR; TCRdb has only the in-frame clones, and not every one. The top ten clones hold approximately 5% of a sample with more than 120,000 clones, approximately 88% of them seen once. Sample: peripheral blood. The receptors were sampled from a human donor in a cohort sampled during active COVID-19.

The J gene is TRBJ2-1, the V gene TRBV20-1; the match to TRBD2 covers 14 bases. The CDR3 contains 14 residues. Germline V gene data show CDR1 as DFQATT and CDR2 as SNEGSKA (reference sequence). Trimming cost V 3 bases and J 10 bases; bases outside gene matches: 5. The CDR3 is CSASRTSGRSEQFF. In DNA, the CDR3 is TGCAGTGCTAGTAGGACTAGCGGGAGGTCAGAGCAGTTCTTC.

V usage is TRBV25-1 and J usage is TRBJ2-3; TRBD2 agrees at 7 bases. This CDR3 has 14 amino acids. The trim removed 10 bases at V and 4 bases at J, leaving 11 bases unmatched. Germline assignment: CDR1 MGHDK and CDR2 SYGVNS. CDR3 sequence: CATQVGGEADTQYF. DNA for the CDR3: TGTGCCACCCAGGTGGGGGGGGAGGCAGATACGCAGTATTTT.

This clone was seen once. The chain combines TRBV5-4 with TRBJ2-5; D possibly corresponds to TRBD1 (7 bases). Germline CDR1 and CDR2: SGHNT and YYREEE (reference sequence). Between the trimmed V and J ends, which lost 2 bases and 5 bases, there was a span of 19 bases. The CDR3 contains 16 residues. In DNA form, the CDR3 reads TGTGCCAGCAGCTTTAGGACAGGACAAGGAGGGGAGACCCAGTACTTC. Translation: CASSFRTGQGGETQYF.

The rearrangement joins TRBV19 to TRBJ1-5; maybe TRBD1 (6 bases). In germline, CDR1 is LNHDA, CDR2 SQIVND (reference sequence). Trimming pared 1 base from V and 0 bases from J, leaving 16 bases between. This CDR3 spans 18 amino acids. The DNA for the CDR3 is TGTGCCAGTAGTATAGGTCGCAGGACAGATTATAGCAATCAGCCCCAGCATTTT. This translates into CASSIGRRTDYSNQPQHF.

This clone appeared a few times. J is TRBJ2-1 and V is TRBV9, with TRBD2 matching 7 bases. The CDR3 totals 15 residues. Looked up from germline, CDR1 is SGDLS and CDR2 is YYNGEE. Losses at the gene ends were 0 bases for V and 6 bases for J; bases not matched to a gene: 6. The CDR3 sequence: CASSVEAGYSNEQFF. The CDR3 region has the DNA TGTGCCAGCAGCGTAGAAGCGGGATACTCCAATGAGCAGTTCTTC.

The chain couples TRBV5-4 to TRBJ2-1, with D perhaps TRBD1 (6 bases). The CDR3 totals 14 residues. Germline lookup yields CDR1 SGHNT and CDR2 YYREEE (reference sequence). The ends were cut back, 6 bases at V and 0 bases at J, with 10 bases in the middle. The DNA of the CDR3 is TGTGCCAGCAATACAGGGAGCTCCTACAATGAGCAGTTCTTC. Its protein is CASNTGSSYNEQFF.

V gene TRBV2 combines with J gene TRBJ1-4, with 9 bases fitting TRBD1. The CDR3 totals 14 residues. Germline CDR1 is SNHLY and CDR2 is FYNNEI. Germline trimming cut 6 bases from V and 7 bases from J; bases unmatched to any gene: 6. CDR3 region: CASREQGAREKLFF. As DNA, the CDR3 is TGTGCCAGCAGAGAACAGGGGGCGCGTGAAAAACTGTTTTTT.

The chain employs TRBV19 and TRBJ1-1, with D tentatively TRBD1 (5 bases). The CDR3 has 14 residues. Germline V gene sequence: CDR1 LNHDA, CDR2 SQIVND (reference sequence). Between the trimmed V and J ends, which lost 5 bases and 0 bases, there was a span of 10 bases. The DNA for the CDR3 is TGTGCCAGTAGTGCAGGGCGGATGAACACTGAAGCTTTCTTT. Translation: CASSAGRMNTEAFF.

The rearrangement joins TRBV29-1 to TRBJ1-1; tentatively, D is TRBD1 (5 bases). Germline-derived CDR1 and CDR2 are SQVTM and ANQGSEA. V was shortened by 7 bases and J by 7 bases, with 13 bases between the two germline ends. The CDR3 sequence is 11 residues long. The CDR3 reads CSAGADHEAFF. CDR3 DNA: TGCAGCGCTGGGGCAGATCATGAAGCTTTCTTT. Supplemented by reference TRBV29-1 and TRBJ1-1, the full variable domain reads SAVISQKPSRDICQRGTSLTIQCQVDSQVTMMFWYRQQPGQSLTLIATANQGSEATYESGFVIDKFPISRPNLTFSTLTVSNMSPEDSSIYLCSAGADHEAFFGQGTRLTVV.

The chain has TRBV6-5 and TRBJ1-2; 8 bases map to TRBD1. The CDR3 has 14 amino acids. V trimming: 6 bases; J trimming: 4 bases; junction bases outside the gene matches: 7. Germline CDR1 MNHEY, CDR2 SVGAGI. DNA of the CDR3: TGTGCCAGCAGCCTGGACAGGGAGGGCTATGGCTACACCTTC. This gives the protein CASSLDREGYGYTF.

The genes are TRBV28 and TRBJ2-1; D remains unclear. CDR3 length: 12 residues. Per the germline V gene, CDR1 is MDHEN and CDR2 is SYDVKM. V was shortened by 5 bases and J by 3 bases, with 5 bases between the two germline ends. CDR3 region: CASSPSYNEQFF. The CDR3 DNA sequence: TGTGCCAGCAGTCCGAGCTACAATGAGCAGTTCTTC.

The V call is TRBV7-9, the J call TRBJ1-2, with a possible D match to TRBD1 (5 bases). CDR3 length equals 14 residues. Germline CDR1 is SEHNR and CDR2 is FQNEAQ (reference sequence). Trimming took 5 bases from V and 4 from J, leaving 14 bases between them. The DNA of the CDR3 is TGTGCCAGCAGCAAGGAGGAGGGGTCCTATGGCTACACCTTC. As protein: CASSKEEGSYGYTF.

This rearrangement joins TRBV28 to TRBJ1-5, with 8 nucleotides matching TRBD1. CDR1 and CDR2 from the germline V gene are MDHEN and SYDVKM. This CDR3 has 14 residues. V dropped 3 bases and J dropped 11; count of bases not matched to a gene: 9. In DNA form, the CDR3 reads TGTGCCAGCAGTTTTGGTGGACAGGGCATAGCCCAGCATTTT. It specifies CASSFGGQGIAQHF.

The chain employs TRBV5-1 and TRBJ1-6, with a weak D call TRBD1 (5 bases). Trimming stripped 1 base from V and 7 bases from J, with 15 bases between. CDR1 is SGHRS, CDR2 YFSETQ, per germline. This CDR3 region has 16 residues. The CDR3 nucleotides are TGCGCCAGCAGCTTGTCGGGGGACCCTGGGAATTCACCCCTCCACTTT. This encodes CASSLSGDPGNSPLHF.

The chain carries TRBV18 and TRBJ1-1; D is ambiguous. Trimming shortened V by 3 bases and J by 1 base, and 9 bases separated the two germline ends. This CDR3 has 14 amino acids. Per the germline V gene, CDR1 is KGHSH and CDR2 is LQKENI. CDR3 region: CASSPTGGNTEAFF. The CDR3 bases are TGTGCCAGCTCACCGACGGGAGGGAACACTGAAGCTTTCTTT.

This clone was detected once. The V and J genes are TRBV9 and TRBJ2-3; possible D gene TRBD2, 6 bases. Trimming took 4 bases from V and 5 from J, leaving 17 bases between them. Germline CDR1 SGDLS, CDR2 YYNGEE. CDR3 length: 15 amino acids. CDR3 DNA sequence: TGTGCCAGCAGCCCCCACACTAGCTCGGTAGATACGCAGTATTTT. Encoded protein: CASSPHTSSVDTQYF.

The V call is TRBV30, the J call TRBJ1-5; 10 bases align to TRBD1. The CDR3 has 14 amino acids. From germline, CDR1 is GTSNPN and CDR2 SVGIG (reference sequence). V trimming: 3 bases; J trimming: 7 bases; junction bases outside the gene matches: 6. The CDR3 DNA sequence: TGTGCCTGGAGCCGCGGGACAGGGGTGCAGCCCCAGCATTTT. Its translation is CAWSRGTGVQPQHF.

This chain connects TRBV6-5 to TRBJ1-2; a possible D gene is TRBD1 (5 bases). Germline V gives CDR1 MNHEY, CDR2 SVGAGI. The CDR3 has 13 amino acids. V was cut by 6 bases and J by 3 bases, with 11 bases left in between. The CDR3 reads CASRDPGYYGYTF. The CDR3 DNA sequence: TGTGCCAGCAGAGACCCAGGGTACTATGGCTACACCTTC.